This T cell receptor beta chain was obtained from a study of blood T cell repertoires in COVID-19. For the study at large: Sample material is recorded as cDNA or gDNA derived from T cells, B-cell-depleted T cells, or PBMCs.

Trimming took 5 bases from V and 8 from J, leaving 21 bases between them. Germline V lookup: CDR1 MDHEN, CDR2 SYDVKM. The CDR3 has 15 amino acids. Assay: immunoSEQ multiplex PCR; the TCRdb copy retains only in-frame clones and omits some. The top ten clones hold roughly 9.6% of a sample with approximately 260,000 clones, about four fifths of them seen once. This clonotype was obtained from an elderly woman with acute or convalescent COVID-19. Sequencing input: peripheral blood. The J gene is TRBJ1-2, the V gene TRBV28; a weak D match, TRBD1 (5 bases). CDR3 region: CASSLGGGMVTGYTF. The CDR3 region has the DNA TGTGCCAGCAGTCTCGGCGGGGGGATGGTGACCGGCTACACCTTC.